This entry features one TCR beta chain sequence. Its antigen is not identified. At one of its ends the junction is not consistent with the germline gene, which may arise from a read error. This entry comes from a study of T cell repertoires in cytomegalovirus infection. CDR3 length: 15 residues. Findings and limits, study-wide: What dominated the ex vivo response were HLA-C-restricted CMV-specific TCR beta clonotypes.

TCRdb re-analysed the reads in MiXCR, keeping a single row per CDR3 protein. The sample has a few hundred thousand distinct CDR3 sequences; roughly 17% are singletons. The chain uses TRBV5-3 and TRBJ2-2; TRBD2 matches at 9 bases. TRBV5-3 is known as an ORF, though its function is uncertain. The sequenced sample was PBMCs. This receptor was obtained from a human donor in good health (CMV status not recorded). Some clones in this sample may be carry-over from other donors' samples. The CDR3 DNA reads as TGTGCCAGCAGCTTGCCCGGACTAGCGACCGGGGAGCTGTTTTTT. It specifies CASSLPGLATGELFF.